The rows below give T cell receptor beta chains drawn from one sample of a study of T cells expressing NK-cell markers. With the 5' RACE reads reprocessed, TCRdb shows one record per CDR3 protein and no DNA. The sample's table shows 400,000 to 550,000 distinct CDR3 sequences. Sequenced sample: blood T cells: a sorted CD56 or NKG2C T cell subset, CD4+ or CD8+ T cells, or bulk PBMC T cells (not recorded which). The receptors stem from a woman between 18 and 69 years old in good health. The CDR3 runs from the conserved cysteine through the conserved F or W. The order of the fields is V gene, J gene, CDR3 protein.

>TRBV20-1|TRBJ2-2
CSAFKGAYTGELFF
>TRBV20-1|TRBJ2-2
CSARLAGAVSGELFF
>TRBV12-3/TRBV12-4|TRBJ1-2
CASSFDRSSYGYTF
>TRBV7-9|TRBJ2-6
CASRYSSGANVLTF
>TRBV19|TRBJ2-1
CASSYKQGSYNEQFF
>TRBV7-9|TRBJ1-1
CASTTSGGLNTEAFF
>TRBV5-4|TRBJ2-1
CASSLANEQFF
>TRBV14|TRBJ1-1
CASSHSTAPWVEAFF
>TRBV20-1|TRBJ2-1
CSARDSGGSTYNEQFF
>TRBV11-2|TRBJ2-7
CASSLRSYRSYEQYF
>TRBV11-2|TRBJ2-1
CASSAPTSGEPSYNEQFF
>TRBV12-3/TRBV12-4|TRBJ2-5
CASSSPDQETQYF
>TRBV29-1|TRBJ2-3
CSVDQGGDDTQYF
>TRBV6-1|TRBJ1-5
CASTPASNQPQHF
>TRBV20-1|TRBJ2-5
CSARRLGPQETQYF